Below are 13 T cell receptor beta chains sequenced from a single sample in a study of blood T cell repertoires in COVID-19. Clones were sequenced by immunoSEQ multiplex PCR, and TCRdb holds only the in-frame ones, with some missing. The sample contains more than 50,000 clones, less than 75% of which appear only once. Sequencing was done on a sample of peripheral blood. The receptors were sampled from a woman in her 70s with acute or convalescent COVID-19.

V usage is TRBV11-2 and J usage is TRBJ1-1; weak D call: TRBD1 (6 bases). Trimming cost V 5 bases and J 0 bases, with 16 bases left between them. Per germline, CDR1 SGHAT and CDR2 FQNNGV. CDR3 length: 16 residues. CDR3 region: CASSARQAQMNTEAFF. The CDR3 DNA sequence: TGTGCCAGCAGCGCGCGACAGGCTCAAATGAACACTGAAGCTTTCTTT.

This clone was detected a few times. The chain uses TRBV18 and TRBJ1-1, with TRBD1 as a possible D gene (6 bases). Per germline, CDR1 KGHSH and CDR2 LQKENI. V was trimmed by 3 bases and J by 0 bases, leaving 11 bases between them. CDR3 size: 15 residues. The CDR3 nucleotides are TGTGCCAGCTCACCCCAGGACAGCTTGAACACTGAAGCTTTCTTT. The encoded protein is CASSPQDSLNTEAFF.

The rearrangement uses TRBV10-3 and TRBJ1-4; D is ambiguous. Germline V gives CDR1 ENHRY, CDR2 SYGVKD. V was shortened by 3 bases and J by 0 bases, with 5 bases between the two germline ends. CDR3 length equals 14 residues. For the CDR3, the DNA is TGTGCCATCAGTGAACGGTCAACTAATGAAAAACTGTTTTTT. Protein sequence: CAISERSTNEKLFF.

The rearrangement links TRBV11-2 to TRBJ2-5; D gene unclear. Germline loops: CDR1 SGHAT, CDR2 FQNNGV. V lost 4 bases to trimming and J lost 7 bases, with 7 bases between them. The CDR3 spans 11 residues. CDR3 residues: CASSSHWTQYF. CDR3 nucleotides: TGTGCCAGCAGCTCCCATTGGACCCAGTACTTC.

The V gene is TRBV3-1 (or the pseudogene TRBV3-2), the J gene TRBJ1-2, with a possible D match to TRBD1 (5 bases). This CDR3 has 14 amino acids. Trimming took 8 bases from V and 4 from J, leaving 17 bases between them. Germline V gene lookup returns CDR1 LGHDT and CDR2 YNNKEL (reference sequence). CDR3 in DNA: TGTGCCAGCGAAAAGACCGGGACTCTCTATGGCTACACCTTC. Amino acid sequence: CASEKTGTLYGYTF.

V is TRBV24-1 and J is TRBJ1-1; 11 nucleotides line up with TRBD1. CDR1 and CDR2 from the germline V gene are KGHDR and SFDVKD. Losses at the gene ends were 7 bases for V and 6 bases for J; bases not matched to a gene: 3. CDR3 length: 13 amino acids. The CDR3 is CATRGQGAAEAFF. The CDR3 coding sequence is TGTGCCACCAGAGGACAGGGGGCGGCTGAAGCTTTCTTT.

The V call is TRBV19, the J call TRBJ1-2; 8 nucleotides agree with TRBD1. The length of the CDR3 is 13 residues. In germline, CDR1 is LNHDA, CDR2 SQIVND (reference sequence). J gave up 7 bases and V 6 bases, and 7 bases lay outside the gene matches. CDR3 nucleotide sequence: TGTGCCAGTAGCTATGGACAGGGAGCTGGCTACACCTTC. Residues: CASSYGQGAGYTF.

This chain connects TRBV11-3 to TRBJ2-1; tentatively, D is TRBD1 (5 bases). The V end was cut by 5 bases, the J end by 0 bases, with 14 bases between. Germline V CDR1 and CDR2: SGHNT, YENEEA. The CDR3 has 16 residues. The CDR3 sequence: CASSVSSGHSYNEQFF. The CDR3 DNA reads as TGTGCCAGCAGCGTTTCCTCAGGGCACTCCTACAATGAGCAGTTCTTC.

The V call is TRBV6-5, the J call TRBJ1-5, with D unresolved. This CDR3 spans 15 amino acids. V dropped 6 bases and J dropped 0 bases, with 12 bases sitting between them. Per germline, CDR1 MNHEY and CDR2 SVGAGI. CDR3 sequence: CASRRTANSNQPQHF. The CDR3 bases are TGTGCCAGCAGGAGGACTGCTAATAGCAATCAGCCCCAGCATTTT.

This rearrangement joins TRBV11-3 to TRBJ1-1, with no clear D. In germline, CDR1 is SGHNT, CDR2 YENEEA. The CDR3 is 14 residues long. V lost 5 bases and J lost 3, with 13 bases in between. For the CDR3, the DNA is TGTGCCAGCAGCCTTGACACCCTGCACACTGAAGCTTTCTTT. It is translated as CASSLDTLHTEAFF. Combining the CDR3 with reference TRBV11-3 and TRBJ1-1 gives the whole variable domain EAGVVQSPRYKIIEKKQPVAFWCNPISGHNTLYWYLQNLGQGPELLIRYENEEAVDDSQLPKDRFSAERLKGVDSTLKIQPAELGDSAVYLCASSLDTLHTEAFFGQGTRLTVV.

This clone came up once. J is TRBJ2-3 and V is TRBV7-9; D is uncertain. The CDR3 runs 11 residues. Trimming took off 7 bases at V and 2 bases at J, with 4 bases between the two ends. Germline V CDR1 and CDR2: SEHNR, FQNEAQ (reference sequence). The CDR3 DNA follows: TGTGCCAGCACCCACACAGATACGCAGTATTTT. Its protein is CASTHTDTQYF.

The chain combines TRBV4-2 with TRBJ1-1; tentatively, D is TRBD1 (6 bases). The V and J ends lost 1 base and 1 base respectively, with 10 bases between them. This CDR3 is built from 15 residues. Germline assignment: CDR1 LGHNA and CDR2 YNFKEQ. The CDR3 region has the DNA TGTGCCAGCAGCCAAGCCGACAGGAAGAACACTGAAGCTTTCTTT. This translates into CASSQADRKNTEAFF.

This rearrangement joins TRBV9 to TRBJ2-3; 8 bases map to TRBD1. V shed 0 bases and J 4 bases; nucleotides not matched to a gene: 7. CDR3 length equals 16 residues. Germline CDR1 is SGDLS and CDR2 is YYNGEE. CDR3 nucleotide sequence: TGTGCCAGCAGCGTAGTCGGGTCAGGGGGCTCAGATACGCAGTATTTT. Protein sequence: CASSVVGSGGSDTQYF.